Listed below are T cell receptor beta chains from one sample, sequenced in a study of shared T cell receptors in the human thymus. Assay used: immunoSEQ multiplex PCR; TCRdb lists only in-frame clones, some missing. This table holds hundreds of thousands of clones, 70% to 80% found once. This sample also appeared in a second study, on human thymus T cells.

Source material: thymocytes. Receptors originate from a boy in the first two years of life with a congenital heart defect. Each CDR3 is given with its conserved first and last residue. A D gene is named only where the DNA matches it firmly. A clone size is listed for some rows: how often the clone was seen (once, few, many), or a class if it is expanded.

DNA: TGTGCCTGGAACGAGAGGACAGGGGGCAGACAGCCCCAGCATTTT
CDR3: CAWNERTGGRQPQHF
D: TRBD1
V: TRBV30
J: TRBJ1-5
size: NA

DNA: TGCGCCAGCAGCCTGAGTCCTAGCTATGGCTACACCTTC
CDR3: CASSLSPSYGYTF
D: NA
V: TRBV4-1
J: TRBJ1-2
size: NA

DNA: TGTGCCAGCAGTCTAAGGACAGGGAAGCCGGATGGCTACACCTTC
CDR3: CASSLRTGKPDGYTF
D: TRBD1
V: TRBV27
J: TRBJ1-2
size: few

DNA: TGCGCCAGCAGCTTGAGTACCATTAAAGGGGCATCCTACGAGCAGTACTTC
CDR3: CASSLSTIKGASYEQYF
D: NA
V: TRBV5-1
J: TRBJ2-7
size: NA

DNA: TGTGCCAGCAGTCCGATCCCTCTAGCGGGAGGGGGGACAGATACGCAGTATTTT
CDR3: CASSPIPLAGGGTDTQYF
D: TRBD2
V: TRBV27
J: TRBJ2-3
size: NA

DNA: TGTGCCAGCAGTCACTACTCCGGGACTAGATCCTACGAGCAGTACTTC
CDR3: CASSHYSGTRSYEQYF
D: TRBD2
V: TRBV6-5
J: TRBJ2-7
size: once

DNA: TGTGCCAGCAGCCTATACAGGGCAGGGGCCTACGAGCAGTACTTC
CDR3: CASSLYRAGAYEQYF
D: NA
V: TRBV5-6
J: TRBJ2-7
size: NA

DNA: TGTGCCAGCAGTTTTCCAACAGGGGGGCACACAGATACGCAGTATTTT
CDR3: CASSFPTGGHTDTQYF
D: TRBD1
V: TRBV27
J: TRBJ2-3
size: NA

DNA: TGTGCCAGCAGGACCGGACAGGGGAGTGAAAAACTGTTTTTT
CDR3: CASRTGQGSEKLFF
D: TRBD1
V: TRBV7-9
J: TRBJ1-4
size: NA

DNA: TGTGCCAGCAGTTTAGAGGGACTAGCGGATACCGGGGAGCTGTTTTTT
CDR3: CASSLEGLADTGELFF
D: TRBD2
V: TRBV27
J: TRBJ2-2
size: NA

DNA: TGCGCCACCCCGCGGCTATATGAGCAGTTCTTC
CDR3: CATPRLYEQFF
D: NA
V: TRBV10-1
J: TRBJ2-1
size: few

DNA: TGTGCCAGCAGCTTCGTCAGAACTAAAGAGACCCAGTACTTC
CDR3: CASSFVRTKETQYF
D: NA
V: TRBV7-2
J: TRBJ2-5
size: NA

DNA: TGTGCCAGCAGAAACAGGGATACTAACTATGGCTACACCTTC
CDR3: CASRNRDTNYGYTF
D: NA
V: TRBV27
J: TRBJ1-2
size: NA

DNA: TGTGCCAGCAGATTAGCGGGAGTTCTATACAATGAGCAGTTCTTC
CDR3: CASRLAGVLYNEQFF
D: TRBD2
V: TRBV5-4
J: TRBJ2-1
size: NA

DNA: TGCGCCAGCAGCCAGGGACAGGACGACTATGGCTACACCTTC
CDR3: CASSQGQDDYGYTF
D: TRBD1
V: TRBV4-3
J: TRBJ1-2
size: NA

DNA: TGTGCCAGCAGCTCCCGGGACTGCGAGCAGTTCTTC
CDR3: CASSSRDCEQFF
D: NA
V: TRBV9
J: TRBJ2-1
size: NA

DNA: TGTGCCAGCAGCCTTAAGGCGGGACAGCACTATGGCTACACCTTC
CDR3: CASSLKAGQHYGYTF
D: TRBD1
V: TRBV27
J: TRBJ1-2
size: NA

DNA: TGTGCCAGCAGCAAGGGGGGGGCTCGGGACAGGGTGGACAATCAGCCCCAGCATTTT
CDR3: CASSKGGARDRVDNQPQHF
D: NA
V: TRBV21-1
J: TRBJ1-5
size: NA

DNA: TGCGCCAGCAGCCTAAGGGACAGGGGGTCCACAGATACGCAGTATTTT
CDR3: CASSLRDRGSTDTQYF
D: TRBD1
V: TRBV5-1
J: TRBJ2-3
size: NA

DNA: TGCAGCGTTGAATCCGATAACAGGGGGAATGGCTACACCTTC
CDR3: CSVESDNRGNGYTF
D: TRBD1
V: TRBV29-1
J: TRBJ1-2
size: NA

DNA: TGCGCCAGCAGCCAAGAGAGGATGGCTAGCAGGCCAGATACGCAGTATTTT
CDR3: CASSQERMASRPDTQYF
D: NA
V: TRBV4-3
J: TRBJ2-3
size: NA

DNA: TGTGCCAGCAGTTTGGGGAGCTCCTACAATGAGCAGTTCTTC
CDR3: CASSLGSSYNEQFF
D: NA
V: TRBV28
J: TRBJ2-1
size: NA

DNA: TGTGCCAGCAGCAAGCTTAGCGGAAACTCCTACGAGCAGTACTTC
CDR3: CASSKLSGNSYEQYF
D: NA
V: TRBV11-3
J: TRBJ2-7
size: once